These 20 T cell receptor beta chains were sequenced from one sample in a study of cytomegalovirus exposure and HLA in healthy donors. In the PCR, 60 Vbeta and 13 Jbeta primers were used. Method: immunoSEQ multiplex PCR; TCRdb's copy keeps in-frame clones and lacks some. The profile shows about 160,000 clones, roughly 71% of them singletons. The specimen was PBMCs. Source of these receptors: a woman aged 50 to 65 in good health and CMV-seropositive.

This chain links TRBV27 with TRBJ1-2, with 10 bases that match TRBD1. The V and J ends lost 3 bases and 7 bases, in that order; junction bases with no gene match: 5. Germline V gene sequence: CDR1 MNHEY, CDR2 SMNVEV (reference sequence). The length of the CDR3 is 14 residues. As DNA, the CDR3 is TGTGCCAGCAGTTTGACAGGGGGCTTTGGTGGCTACACCTTC. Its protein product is CASSLTGGFGGYTF.

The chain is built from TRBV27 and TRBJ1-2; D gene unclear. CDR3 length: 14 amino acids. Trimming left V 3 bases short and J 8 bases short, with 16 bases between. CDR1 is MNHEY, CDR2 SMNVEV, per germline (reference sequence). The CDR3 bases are TGTGCCAGCAGTTTTTGGAGGGATGCTGGCGGCTACACCTTC. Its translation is CASSFWRDAGGYTF.

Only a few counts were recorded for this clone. The CDR3 spells CATSRDRDDSPLHF. CDR3 nucleotides: TGTGCCACCAGCAGAGACAGGGATGATTCACCCCTCCACTTT. This sequence joins TRBV15 and TRBJ1-6, with a possible D match to TRBD1 (5 bases). Germline V gene lookup returns CDR1 LNHNV and CDR2 YYDKDF (reference sequence). The ends were cut back, 0 bases at V and 8 bases at J, with 8 bases in the middle. The CDR3 is made up of 14 amino acids.

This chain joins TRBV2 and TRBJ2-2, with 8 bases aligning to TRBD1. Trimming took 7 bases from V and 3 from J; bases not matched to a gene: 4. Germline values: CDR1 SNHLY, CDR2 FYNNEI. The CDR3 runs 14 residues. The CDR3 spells CASMGQAYTGELFF. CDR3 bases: TGTGCCAGCATGGGACAGGCCTACACCGGGGAGCTGTTTTTT.

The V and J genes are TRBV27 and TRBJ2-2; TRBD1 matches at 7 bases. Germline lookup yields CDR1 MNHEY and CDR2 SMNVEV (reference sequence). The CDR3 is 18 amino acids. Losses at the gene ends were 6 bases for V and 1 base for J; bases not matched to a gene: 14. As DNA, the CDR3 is TGTGCCAGCAGCTCCCCCTCCGGGACAGTTATGAACACCGGGGAGCTGTTTTTT. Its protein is CASSSPSGTVMNTGELFF.

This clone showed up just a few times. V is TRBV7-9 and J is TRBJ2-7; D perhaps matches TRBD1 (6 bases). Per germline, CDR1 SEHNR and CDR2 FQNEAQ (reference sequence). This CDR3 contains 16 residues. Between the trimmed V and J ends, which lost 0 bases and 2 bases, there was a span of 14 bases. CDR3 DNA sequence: TGTGCCAGCAGCTTAGCGCTGGGGGACAAGACCTACGAGCAGTACTTC. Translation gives CASSLALGDKTYEQYF.

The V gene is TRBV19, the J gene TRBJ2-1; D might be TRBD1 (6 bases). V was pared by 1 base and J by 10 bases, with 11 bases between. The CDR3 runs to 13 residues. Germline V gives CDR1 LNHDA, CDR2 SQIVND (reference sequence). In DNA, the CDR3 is TGTGCCAGTAGTATAGTAGGGGGTAGGGAGCAGTTCTTC. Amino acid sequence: CASSIVGGREQFF.

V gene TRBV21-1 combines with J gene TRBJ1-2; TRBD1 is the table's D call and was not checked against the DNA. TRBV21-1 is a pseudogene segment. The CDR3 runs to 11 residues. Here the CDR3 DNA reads TGTGCCAGCAGCGCCCTGGACAGCTACACCTTC. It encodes CASSALDSYTF.

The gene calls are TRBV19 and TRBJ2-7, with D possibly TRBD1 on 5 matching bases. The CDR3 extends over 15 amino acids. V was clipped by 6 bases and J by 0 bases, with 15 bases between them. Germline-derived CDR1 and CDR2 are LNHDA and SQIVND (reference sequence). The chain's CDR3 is CASSSKQDGSYEQYF. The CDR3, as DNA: TGTGCCAGTAGCTCTAAACAGGACGGCTCCTACGAGCAGTACTTC. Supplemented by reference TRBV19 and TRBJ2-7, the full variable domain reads DGGITQSPKYLFRKEGQNVTLSCEQNLNHDAMYWYRQDPGQGLRLIYYSQIVNDFQKGDIAEGYSVSREKKESFPLTVTSAQKNPTAFYLCASSSKQDGSYEQYFGPGTRLTVT.

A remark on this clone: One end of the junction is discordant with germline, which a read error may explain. DNA for the CDR3: TGTTCCAGCAGCTTAGAACAGGGGAACAATCAGCCCCAGCATTTT. Translated, it gives CSSSLEQGNNQPQHF. The gene calls are TRBV7-9 and TRBJ1-5; 7 bases align to TRBD1. CDR3 length: 15 amino acids. Germline V CDR1 and CDR2: SEHNR, FQNEAQ (reference sequence). Full variable domain (outside the CDR3, taken from reference TRBV7-9 and TRBJ1-5): DTGVSQNPRHKITKRGQNVTFRCDPISEHNRLYWYRQTLGQGPEFLTYFQNEAQLEKSRLLSDRFSAERPKGSFSTLEIQRTEQGDSAMYLCSSSLEQGNNQPQHFGDGTRLSIL.

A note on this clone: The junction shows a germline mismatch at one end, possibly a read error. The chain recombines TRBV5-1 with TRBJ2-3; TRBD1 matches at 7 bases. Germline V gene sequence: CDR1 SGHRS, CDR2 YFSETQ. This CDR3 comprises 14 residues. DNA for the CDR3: TGCACCAGCCGGACAGGAAGCCAGGCAGATACGCAGTATTTT. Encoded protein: CTSRTGSQADTQYF.

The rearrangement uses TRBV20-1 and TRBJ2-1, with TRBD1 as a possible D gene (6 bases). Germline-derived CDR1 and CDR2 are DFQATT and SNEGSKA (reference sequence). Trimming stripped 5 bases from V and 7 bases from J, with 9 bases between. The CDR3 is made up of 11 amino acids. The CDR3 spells CSAYRVNEQFF. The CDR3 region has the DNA TGCAGTGCTTACAGGGTAAATGAGCAGTTCTTC.

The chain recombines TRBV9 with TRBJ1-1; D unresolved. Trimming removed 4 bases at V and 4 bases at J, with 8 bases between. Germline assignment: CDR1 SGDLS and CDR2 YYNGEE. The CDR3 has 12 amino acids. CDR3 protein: CASSTHGTEAFF. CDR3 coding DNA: TGTGCCAGCAGCACCCACGGCACTGAAGCTTTCTTT.

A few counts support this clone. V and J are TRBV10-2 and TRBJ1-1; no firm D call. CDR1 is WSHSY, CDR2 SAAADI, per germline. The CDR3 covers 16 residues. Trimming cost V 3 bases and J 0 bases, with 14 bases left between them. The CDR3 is CASSESPVFMNTEAFF. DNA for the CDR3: TGCGCCAGCAGTGAAAGTCCAGTCTTCATGAACACTGAAGCTTTCTTT.

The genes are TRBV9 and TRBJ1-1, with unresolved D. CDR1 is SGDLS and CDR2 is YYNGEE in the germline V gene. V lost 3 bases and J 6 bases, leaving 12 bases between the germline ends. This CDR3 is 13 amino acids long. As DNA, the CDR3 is TGTGCCAGCAGCGGAACATCGTCCGCTGAAGCTTTCTTT. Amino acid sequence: CASSGTSSAEAFF.

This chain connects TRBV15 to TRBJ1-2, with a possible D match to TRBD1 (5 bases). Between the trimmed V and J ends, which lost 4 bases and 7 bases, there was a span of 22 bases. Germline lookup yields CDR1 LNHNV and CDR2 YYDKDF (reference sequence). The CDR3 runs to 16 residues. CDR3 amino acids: CATSTIAGRQRGGYTF. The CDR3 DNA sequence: TGTGCCACCAGCACGATCGCGGGACGCCAGAGGGGTGGCTACACCTTC. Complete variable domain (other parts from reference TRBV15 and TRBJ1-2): DAMVIQNPRYQVTQFGKPVTLSCSQTLNHNVMYWYQQKSSQAPKLLFHYYDKDFNNEADTPDNFQSRRPNTSFCFLDIRSPGLGDTAMYLCATSTIAGRQRGGYTFGSGTRLTVV.

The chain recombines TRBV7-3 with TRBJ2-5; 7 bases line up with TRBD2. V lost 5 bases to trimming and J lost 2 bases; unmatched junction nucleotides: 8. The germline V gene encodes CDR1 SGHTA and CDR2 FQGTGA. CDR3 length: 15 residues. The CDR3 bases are TGTGCCAGCAGCCGGAGGGGACTAAATCAAGAGACCCAGTACTTC. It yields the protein CASSRRGLNQETQYF. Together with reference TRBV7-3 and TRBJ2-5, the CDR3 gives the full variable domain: GAGVSQTPSNKVTEKGKYVELRCDPISGHTALYWYRQSLGQGPEFLIYFQGTGAADDSGLPNDRFFAVRPEGSVSTLKIQRTERGDSAVYLCASSRRGLNQETQYFGPGTRLLVL.

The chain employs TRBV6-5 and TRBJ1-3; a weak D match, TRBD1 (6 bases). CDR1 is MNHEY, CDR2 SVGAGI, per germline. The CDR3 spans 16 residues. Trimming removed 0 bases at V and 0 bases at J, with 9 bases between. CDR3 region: CASSYSRGNSGNTIYF. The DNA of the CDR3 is TGTGCCAGCAGTTACTCCAGGGGCAACTCTGGAAACACCATATATTTT.

CDR3 nucleotides: TGTGCCAGCAGCTTAATTCCTCCGACTAGCGGGTTTACGCAGTATTTT. As protein: CASSLIPPTSGFTQYF. This chain joins TRBV7-2 and TRBJ2-3; 10 nucleotides match TRBD2. Germline CDR1 is SGHTA and CDR2 is FQGNSA. The ends lost 2 bases at V and 8 bases at J; junction bases unmatched: 10. This CDR3 is 16 amino acids long.

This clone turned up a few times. In DNA, the CDR3 is TGTGCCAGCAGCTTGGGCGGGGGGGAGACCCAGTACTTC. It encodes CASSLGGGETQYF. The chain uses TRBV5-8 and TRBJ2-5, with 8 bases lining up with TRBD2. From germline, CDR1 is SGHTS and CDR2 YDEGEE. V dropped 0 bases and J dropped 5; count of bases not matched to a gene: 0. The CDR3 is 13 residues long.